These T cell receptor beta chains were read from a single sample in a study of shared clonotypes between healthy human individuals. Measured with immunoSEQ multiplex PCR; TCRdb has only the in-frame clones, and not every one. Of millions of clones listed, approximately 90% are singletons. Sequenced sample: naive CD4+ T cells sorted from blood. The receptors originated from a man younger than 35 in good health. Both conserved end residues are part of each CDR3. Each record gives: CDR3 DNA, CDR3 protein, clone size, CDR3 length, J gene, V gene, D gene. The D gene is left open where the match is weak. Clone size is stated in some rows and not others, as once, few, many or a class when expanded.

CDR3nt: TGTGCCAGCAGCCGAGACCTTATGGGGACACCCTACAATGAGCAGTTCTTC; CDR3aa: CASSRDLMGTPYNEQFF; abundance: -; len: 17; j_gene: TRBJ2-1; v_gene: TRBV7-9; d_gene: -
CDR3nt: TGCGCCAGCAGCTTGAGTGGGGTTAGCGAGCAGTTCTTC; CDR3aa: CASSLSGVSEQFF; abundance: -; len: 13; j_gene: TRBJ2-1; v_gene: TRBV5-1; d_gene: -
CDR3nt: TGTGCCAGCAGCCCGGGGAGGCACTCCGAGACCCAGTACTTC; CDR3aa: CASSPGRHSETQYF; abundance: once; len: 14; j_gene: TRBJ2-5; v_gene: TRBV6-1; d_gene: -
CDR3nt: TGTGCCAGCTCACCACCCCACTATAACTATGGCTACACCTTC; CDR3aa: CASSPPHYNYGYTF; abundance: -; len: 14; j_gene: TRBJ1-2; v_gene: TRBV18; d_gene: -
CDR3nt: TGCGCCAGCAGCCCCTCCGGGGGTTCATGGAATGAGCAGTTCTTC; CDR3aa: CASSPSGGSWNEQFF; abundance: -; len: 15; j_gene: TRBJ2-1; v_gene: TRBV5-1; d_gene: -
CDR3nt: TGTGCCTGGAGGGCCGACAGGTCCTATGGCTACACCTTC; CDR3aa: CAWRADRSYGYTF; abundance: once; len: 13; j_gene: TRBJ1-2; v_gene: TRBV30; d_gene: -
CDR3nt: TGTGCCATCAGTGAGTCGTATGGGACAGTATCACCCCTCCACTTT; CDR3aa: CAISESYGTVSPLHF; abundance: few; len: 15; j_gene: TRBJ1-6; v_gene: TRBV10-3; d_gene: TRBD1
CDR3nt: TGTGCCAGCAGATCGCAGGGGTTGGCGTACGAGCAGTACTTC; CDR3aa: CASRSQGLAYEQYF; abundance: -; len: 14; j_gene: TRBJ2-7; v_gene: TRBV11-3; d_gene: -
CDR3nt: TGTGCCAGCAGCTTAGACTATCAGCCCCAGCATTTT; CDR3aa: CASSLDYQPQHF; abundance: few; len: 12; j_gene: TRBJ1-5; v_gene: TRBV7-2; d_gene: -
CDR3nt: TGTGCCAGCAGTTTCTCCCCCTTCTACGAGCAGTACTTC; CDR3aa: CASSFSPFYEQYF; abundance: -; len: 13; j_gene: TRBJ2-7; v_gene: TRBV28; d_gene: -
CDR3nt: TGTGCCAGCAGCATTGGACTAGCGGGAGCCTACGAGCAGTACTTC; CDR3aa: CASSIGLAGAYEQYF; abundance: -; len: 15; j_gene: TRBJ2-7; v_gene: TRBV5-4; d_gene: TRBD2
CDR3nt: TGTGCCAGCAGTCCCTTTTTGGGGGGTGGCGCAGATACGCAGTATTTT; CDR3aa: CASSPFLGGGADTQYF; abundance: -; len: 16; j_gene: TRBJ2-3; v_gene: TRBV2; d_gene: -
CDR3nt: TGTGCCAGCAGTCCCATCCCCCGGGGAAGCTATGGCTACACCTTC; CDR3aa: CASSPIPRGSYGYTF; abundance: once; len: 15; j_gene: TRBJ1-2; v_gene: TRBV27; d_gene: -
CDR3nt: TGTGCCAGCAGTCGACAGGGTAAGAACGAGCAGTACTTC; CDR3aa: CASSRQGKNEQYF; abundance: -; len: 13; j_gene: TRBJ2-7; v_gene: TRBV6-5; d_gene: TRBD1
CDR3nt: TGCGCCAGCAGCTTCAGGGGGCTTACTGAAGCTTTCTTT; CDR3aa: CASSFRGLTEAFF; abundance: -; len: 13; j_gene: TRBJ1-1; v_gene: TRBV4-1; d_gene: TRBD1
CDR3nt: TGTGCCAGCAGCTTGGGTCTAGGGGGCACAGATACGCAGTATTTT; CDR3aa: CASSLGLGGTDTQYF; abundance: -; len: 15; j_gene: TRBJ2-3; v_gene: TRBV5-4; d_gene: -
CDR3nt: TGTGCCAGCCGAGATCAGGAGAACACTGAAGCTTTCTTT; CDR3aa: CASRDQENTEAFF; abundance: -; len: 13; j_gene: TRBJ1-1; v_gene: TRBV28; d_gene: -
CDR3nt: TGTGCCAGCAGTTTCGAGGGGAACCTACCCTACAATGAGCAGTTCTTC; CDR3aa: CASSFEGNLPYNEQFF; abundance: -; len: 16; j_gene: TRBJ2-1; v_gene: TRBV27; d_gene: -
CDR3nt: TGTGCCAGCAGTTACGGGCAGATTAGCAATCAGCCCCAGCATTTT; CDR3aa: CASSYGQISNQPQHF; abundance: once; len: 15; j_gene: TRBJ1-5; v_gene: TRBV6-5; d_gene: -
CDR3nt: TGTGCCAGCAGCCCGCGACAGGGCCACTCTTACGAGCAGTACTTC; CDR3aa: CASSPRQGHSYEQYF; abundance: -; len: 15; j_gene: TRBJ2-7; v_gene: TRBV13; d_gene: TRBD1
CDR3nt: TGCGCCAGCAGTTTGGGAGATACGCAGTATTTT; CDR3aa: CASSLGDTQYF; abundance: -; len: 11; j_gene: TRBJ2-3; v_gene: TRBV5-1; d_gene: -
CDR3nt: TGTGCCAGCAGTTACGGGGATACCTTCCCCTACAATGAGCAGTTCTTC; CDR3aa: CASSYGDTFPYNEQFF; abundance: -; len: 16; j_gene: TRBJ2-1; v_gene: TRBV6-6; d_gene: -
CDR3nt: TGTGCCAGCAGTGCGGGACTAGCGCGCACCGGGGAGCTGTTTTTT; CDR3aa: CASSAGLARTGELFF; abundance: -; len: 15; j_gene: TRBJ2-2; v_gene: TRBV11-2; d_gene: TRBD2
CDR3nt: TGTGCCAGCAGTTTAGGACGGACCGGGGAGCTGTTTTTT; CDR3aa: CASSLGRTGELFF; abundance: -; len: 13; j_gene: TRBJ2-2; v_gene: TRBV27; d_gene: -
CDR3nt: TGTGCCAGCTCACCTGGATACGGGGAGGAGACCCAGTACTTC; CDR3aa: CASSPGYGEETQYF; abundance: -; len: 14; j_gene: TRBJ2-5; v_gene: TRBV18; d_gene: -
CDR3nt: TGTGCCAGCTCACCAGGGCGACAGGGTTACGAGCAGTACTTC; CDR3aa: CASSPGRQGYEQYF; abundance: -; len: 14; j_gene: TRBJ2-7; v_gene: TRBV18; d_gene: TRBD1
CDR3nt: TGTGCCAGCAGCTTAGGCACGGCGTCAAATCAGCCCCAGCATTTT; CDR3aa: CASSLGTASNQPQHF; abundance: -; len: 15; j_gene: TRBJ1-5; v_gene: TRBV11-3; d_gene: -
CDR3nt: TGTGCCAGCAGCTTATTTAGCTATACCTACGAGCAGTACTTC; CDR3aa: CASSLFSYTYEQYF; abundance: once; len: 14; j_gene: TRBJ2-7; v_gene: TRBV11-2; d_gene: -
CDR3nt: TGTGCCAGCAGCTTTGGGGCCTCAGGGGGTGAAGCTTTCTTT; CDR3aa: CASSFGASGGEAFF; abundance: -; len: 14; j_gene: TRBJ1-1; v_gene: TRBV7-9; d_gene: TRBD1
CDR3nt: TGCGCCAGCAGCTTGGAAGGGGGTAGCCGGAATGAGCAGTTCTTC; CDR3aa: CASSLEGGSRNEQFF; abundance: -; len: 15; j_gene: TRBJ2-1; v_gene: TRBV5-1; d_gene: -
CDR3nt: TGTGCCAGCAGCCTGCCGGGAGTACGGGAGACCCAGTACTTC; CDR3aa: CASSLPGVRETQYF; abundance: -; len: 14; j_gene: TRBJ2-5; v_gene: TRBV7-6; d_gene: -
CDR3nt: TGCAGCGTTGAAGCGGGACAGGGGGATAGCGCAGATACGCAGTATTTT; CDR3aa: CSVEAGQGDSADTQYF; abundance: -; len: 16; j_gene: TRBJ2-3; v_gene: TRBV29-1; d_gene: TRBD1
CDR3nt: TGTGCCAGCAGTGGGGACAGGGTCCCAGGAGAGCAGTACTTC; CDR3aa: CASSGDRVPGEQYF; abundance: once; len: 14; j_gene: TRBJ2-7; v_gene: TRBV2; d_gene: TRBD1
CDR3nt: TGTGCCAGCAGCCTAGCGCAAGGGGGCAACTACGAGCAGTACTTC; CDR3aa: CASSLAQGGNYEQYF; abundance: -; len: 15; j_gene: TRBJ2-7; v_gene: TRBV11-2; d_gene: -
CDR3nt: TGTGCCAGCTCACCGACGACAGGGTGGAAGACAGATACGCAGTATTTT; CDR3aa: CASSPTTGWKTDTQYF; abundance: -; len: 16; j_gene: TRBJ2-3; v_gene: TRBV18; d_gene: TRBD1
CDR3nt: TGTGCCTGGAGTGTCCTACTAGGGGGTACTGAAGCTTTCTTT; CDR3aa: CAWSVLLGGTEAFF; abundance: -; len: 14; j_gene: TRBJ1-1; v_gene: TRBV30; d_gene: -
CDR3nt: TGTGCCAGCAGTTACCCTCCGGGACAAGATAATTCACCCCTCCACTTT; CDR3aa: CASSYPPGQDNSPLHF; abundance: -; len: 16; j_gene: TRBJ1-6; v_gene: TRBV28; d_gene: -
CDR3nt: TGTGCCAGCAGTTACTACGGACAGGGGGCAGGGGCAGATACGCAGTATTTT; CDR3aa: CASSYYGQGAGADTQYF; abundance: -; len: 17; j_gene: TRBJ2-3; v_gene: TRBV27; d_gene: TRBD1
CDR3nt: TGTGCCTGGAGTCCGGGCTACAATGAGCAGTTCTTC; CDR3aa: CAWSPGYNEQFF; abundance: -; len: 12; j_gene: TRBJ2-1; v_gene: TRBV30; d_gene: -
CDR3nt: TGTGCCTGGTCTAGCGGGCTTCAAGAGACCCAGTACTTC; CDR3aa: CAWSSGLQETQYF; abundance: -; len: 13; j_gene: TRBJ2-5; v_gene: TRBV30; d_gene: TRBD2
CDR3nt: TGTGCCAGCAGCTTAGTGCCGGGACAGTATAATTCACCCCTCCACTTT; CDR3aa: CASSLVPGQYNSPLHF; abundance: -; len: 16; j_gene: TRBJ1-6; v_gene: TRBV7-2; d_gene: TRBD1
CDR3nt: TGTGCCAGCCCCGGCGGGGGGACTGAAGCTTTCTTT; CDR3aa: CASPGGGTEAFF; abundance: -; len: 12; j_gene: TRBJ1-1; v_gene: TRBV5-8; d_gene: -
CDR3nt: TGCAGTGCTAGCCCTTCACAGTTCTTC; CDR3aa: CSASPSQFF; abundance: -; len: 9; j_gene: TRBJ2-1; v_gene: TRBV20-1; d_gene: -
CDR3nt: TGCACCAGCAGCCTCTCGGTATTTTGGTCCAAAAACATTCAGTACTTC; CDR3aa: CTSSLSVFWSKNIQYF; abundance: -; len: 16; j_gene: TRBJ2-4; v_gene: TRBV1; d_gene: -
CDR3nt: TGTGCCAGCAGCTTTCGTGGGAACAATGAGCAGTTCTTC; CDR3aa: CASSFRGNNEQFF; abundance: once; len: 13; j_gene: TRBJ2-1; v_gene: TRBV5-5; d_gene: -
CDR3nt: TGCGCCAGCAGCTTGGCCGGGTCGCAAGGGGGTGGAAACACCATATATTTT; CDR3aa: CASSLAGSQGGGNTIYF; abundance: -; len: 17; j_gene: TRBJ1-3; v_gene: TRBV5-1; d_gene: -
CDR3nt: TGTGCCAGCAGCGGCAGGGGATGGAATGAGCAGTTCTTC; CDR3aa: CASSGRGWNEQFF; abundance: -; len: 13; j_gene: TRBJ2-1; v_gene: TRBV9; d_gene: -
CDR3nt: TGTGCCAGCCGGGACAGGGGGGACGAGCAGTACTTC; CDR3aa: CASRDRGDEQYF; abundance: -; len: 12; j_gene: TRBJ2-7; v_gene: TRBV2; d_gene: TRBD1
CDR3nt: TGCGCCAGCAGCTTGTTGGGGGAGACCCAGTACTTC; CDR3aa: CASSLLGETQYF; abundance: -; len: 12; j_gene: TRBJ2-5; v_gene: TRBV5-1; d_gene: -
CDR3nt: TGTGCCAGCAGGGATGACACAGCCAACACTGAAGCTTTCTTT; CDR3aa: CASRDDTANTEAFF; abundance: -; len: 14; j_gene: TRBJ1-1; v_gene: TRBV28; d_gene: -
CDR3nt: TGTGCCAGCAGCTTGAAGGGCCAGGGGGCCTACGAGCAGTACTTC; CDR3aa: CASSLKGQGAYEQYF; abundance: -; len: 15; j_gene: TRBJ2-7; v_gene: TRBV5-8; d_gene: TRBD1